The rows below give T cell receptor beta chains drawn from one sample of a study of cytomegalovirus exposure and HLA in healthy donors. Sequenced by immunoSEQ multiplex PCR; TCRdb stores in-frame clones only, minus some. The sample carries around 140,000 clones, approximately 64% recorded once. The specimen was PBMCs. These receptor sequences come from a woman aged 40 to 55 in good health and CMV-seronegative. Each CDR3 is given with its conserved first and last residue. The order of the fields is clone size, J gene, V gene, D gene, CDR3 DNA, CDR3 protein. D genes are given only for firm matches. Some rows have no size entry. The others give once, few or many, or a class for an expanded clone.

size: few
J: TRBJ2-1
V: TRBV15
D: -
DNA: TGTGCCACCAGCAGAGGACCCCTCCACGGGGAGCAGTTCTTC
CDR3: CATSRGPLHGEQFF

size: -
J: TRBJ2-2
V: TRBV27
D: -
DNA: TGTGCCAGCAGACCCGGCGGGCCCGGGGAGCTGTTTTTT
CDR3: CASRPGGPGELFF

size: -
J: TRBJ2-2
V: TRBV6-5
D: -
DNA: TGTGCCAGCAGTTACGGAGGGGGGGTATTGACCGGGGAGCTGTTTTTT
CDR3: CASSYGGGVLTGELFF

size: -
J: TRBJ1-6
V: TRBV7-9
D: -
DNA: TGTGCCAGCAGCTCGACAGCGAATTCACCCCTCCACTTT
CDR3: CASSSTANSPLHF

size: few
J: TRBJ1-6
V: TRBV5-4
D: -
DNA: TGTGCCAGCTCCAGGGGCGCCCCGAGCTCCTATAATTCACCCCTCCACTTT
CDR3: CASSRGAPSSYNSPLHF

size: -
J: TRBJ1-2
V: TRBV30
D: TRBD1
DNA: TGTGCCTGGAACACAGGGGAAACCTATGGCTACACCTTC
CDR3: CAWNTGETYGYTF

size: -
J: TRBJ1-1
V: TRBV2
D: TRBD1
DNA: TGTGCCAGCAACTTACAGGGGGGCGACACTGAAGCTTTCTTT
CDR3: CASNLQGGDTEAFF

size: -
J: TRBJ2-2
V: TRBV2
D: TRBD1
DNA: TGTGCCAGCAAGTCTCTGACAGGGGCCGGCGGGGAGCTGTTTTTT
CDR3: CASKSLTGAGGELFF

size: -
J: TRBJ2-2
V: TRBV7-6
D: -
DNA: TGTGCCAGCAGCCGTTCGGGCGGGGTCACGAACACCGGGGAGCTGTTTTTT
CDR3: CASSRSGGVTNTGELFF

size: few
J: TRBJ1-1
V: TRBV7-3
D: -
DNA: TGTGCCAGCAGCTTAACGTGGAGGACTGAAGCTTTCTTT
CDR3: CASSLTWRTEAFF

size: -
J: TRBJ1-2
V: TRBV9
D: -
DNA: TGTGCCAGCAGCGCTCAGGGTTATGGCTACACCTTC
CDR3: CASSAQGYGYTF

size: -
J: TRBJ1-1
V: TRBV7-9
D: -
DNA: TGTGCCAGCAGCTCCATTGGGGGGGGCAAGAGGAACACTGAAGCTTTCTTT
CDR3: CASSSIGGGKRNTEAFF

size: few
J: TRBJ1-2
V: TRBV6-6
D: -
DNA: TGTGCCAGTGATACCGGACACTTCACTAACTATGGCTACACCTTC
CDR3: CASDTGHFTNYGYTF

size: -
J: TRBJ2-5
V: TRBV5-6
D: -
DNA: TGTGCCAGCAGCTTGGGGTACCTACAAGAGACCCAGTACTTC
CDR3: CASSLGYLQETQYF

size: few
J: TRBJ1-1
V: TRBV14
D: -
DNA: TGTGCCAGCAGGGCACAGCCGAACACTGAAGCTTTCTTT
CDR3: CASRAQPNTEAFF

size: -
J: TRBJ1-6
V: TRBV30
D: -
DNA: TGTGCCTGGAGTGCGTACGAGAATTCACCCCTCCACTTT
CDR3: CAWSAYENSPLHF

size: -
J: TRBJ1-2
V: TRBV27
D: TRBD1
DNA: TGTGCCAGCAGTTTATCCGGGATGACAGGGGAGATCTACACCTTC
CDR3: CASSLSGMTGEIYTF